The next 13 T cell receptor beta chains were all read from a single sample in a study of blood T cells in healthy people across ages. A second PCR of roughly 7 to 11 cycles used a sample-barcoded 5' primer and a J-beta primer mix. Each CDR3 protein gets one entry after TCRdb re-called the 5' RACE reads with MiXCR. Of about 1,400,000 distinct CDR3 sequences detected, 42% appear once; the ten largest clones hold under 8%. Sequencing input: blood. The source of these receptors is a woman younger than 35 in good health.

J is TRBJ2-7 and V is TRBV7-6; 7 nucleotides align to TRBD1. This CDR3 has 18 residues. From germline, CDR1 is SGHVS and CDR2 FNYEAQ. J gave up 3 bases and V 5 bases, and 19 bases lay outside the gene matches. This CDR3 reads CASSPEPQGNLKGYEQYF. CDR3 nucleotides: TGTGCCAGCAGCCCGGAACCACAGGGGAATTTAAAGGGCTACGAGCAGTACTTC.

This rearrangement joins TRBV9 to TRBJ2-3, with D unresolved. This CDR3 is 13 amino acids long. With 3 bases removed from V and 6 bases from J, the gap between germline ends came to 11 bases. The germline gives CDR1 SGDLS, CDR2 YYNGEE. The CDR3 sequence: CASSAPAWDTQYF. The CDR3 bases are TGTGCCAGCAGCGCCCCAGCCTGGGATACGCAGTATTTT.

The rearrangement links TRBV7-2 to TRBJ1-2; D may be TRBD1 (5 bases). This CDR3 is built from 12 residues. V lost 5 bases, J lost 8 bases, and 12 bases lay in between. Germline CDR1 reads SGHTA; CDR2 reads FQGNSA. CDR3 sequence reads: CASSPRRGGYTF. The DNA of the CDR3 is TGTGCCAGCAGCCCCCGCCGGGGCGGCTACACCTTC.

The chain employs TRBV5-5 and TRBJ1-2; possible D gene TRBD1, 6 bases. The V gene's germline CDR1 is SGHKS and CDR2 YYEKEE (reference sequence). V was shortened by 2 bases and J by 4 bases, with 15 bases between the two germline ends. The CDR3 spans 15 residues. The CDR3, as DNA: TGTGCCAGCAGCTTTGGGGACACAGGGACCTATGGCTACACCTTC. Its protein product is CASSFGDTGTYGYTF.

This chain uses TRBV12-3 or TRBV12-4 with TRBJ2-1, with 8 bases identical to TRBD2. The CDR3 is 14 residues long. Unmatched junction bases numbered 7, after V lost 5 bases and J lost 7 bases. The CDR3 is CASSRGGRGNEQFF. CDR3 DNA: TGTGCCAGCAGTCGGGGGGGCCGTGGAAATGAGCAGTTCTTC.

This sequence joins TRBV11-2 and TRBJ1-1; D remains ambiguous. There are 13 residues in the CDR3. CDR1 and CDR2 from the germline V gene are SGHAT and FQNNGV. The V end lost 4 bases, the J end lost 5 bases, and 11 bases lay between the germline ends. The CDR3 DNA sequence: TGTGCCAGCAGCTCGCCGTTGGGTACTGAAGCTTTCTTT. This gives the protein CASSSPLGTEAFF.

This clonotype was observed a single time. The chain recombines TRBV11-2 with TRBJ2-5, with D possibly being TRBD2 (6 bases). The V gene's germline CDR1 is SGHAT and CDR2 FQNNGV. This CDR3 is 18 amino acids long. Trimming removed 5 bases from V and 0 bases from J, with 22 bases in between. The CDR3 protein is CASSPRSGGRLYQETQYF. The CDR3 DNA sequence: TGTGCCAGCAGCCCACGATCCGGGGGTCGGCTGTACCAAGAGACCCAGTACTTC.

In DNA, the CDR3 is TGCAGCGTTGCGACTAGCTTGGGAGAGACCCAGTACTTC. Amino acid sequence: CSVATSLGETQYF. The gene calls are TRBV29-1 and TRBJ2-5, with 7 bases fitting TRBD2. CDR1 SQVTM and CDR2 ANQGSEA come from the germline V gene. This CDR3 is 13 amino acids long. With 4 bases clipped from V and 4 bases from J, the junction kept 6 bases outside the gene matches.

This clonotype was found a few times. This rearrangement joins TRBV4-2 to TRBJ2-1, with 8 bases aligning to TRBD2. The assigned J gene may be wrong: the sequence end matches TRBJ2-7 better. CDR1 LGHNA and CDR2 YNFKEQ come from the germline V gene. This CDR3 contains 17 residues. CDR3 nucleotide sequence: TGTGCCAGCAGCCAAGATAACGCGGGGGGAACCCTACGCGAGCAGTACTTC. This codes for CASSQDNAGGTLREQYF.

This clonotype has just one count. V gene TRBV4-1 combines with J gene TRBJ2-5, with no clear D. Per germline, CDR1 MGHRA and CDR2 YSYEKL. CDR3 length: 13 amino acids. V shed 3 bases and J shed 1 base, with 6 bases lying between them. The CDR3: CASSQDVQETQYF. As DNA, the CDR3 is TGCGCCAGCAGCCAGGACGTCCAAGAGACCCAGTACTTC.

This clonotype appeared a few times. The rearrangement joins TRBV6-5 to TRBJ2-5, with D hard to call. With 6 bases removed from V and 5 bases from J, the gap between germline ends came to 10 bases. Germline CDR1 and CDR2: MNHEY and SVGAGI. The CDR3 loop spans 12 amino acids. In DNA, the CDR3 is TGTGCCAGCAGCCATAATTGGGAGACCCAGTACTTC. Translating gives CASSHNWETQYF.

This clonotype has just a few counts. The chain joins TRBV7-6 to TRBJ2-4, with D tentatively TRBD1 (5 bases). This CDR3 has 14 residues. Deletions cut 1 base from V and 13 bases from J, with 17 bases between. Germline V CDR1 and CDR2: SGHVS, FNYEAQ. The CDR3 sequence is CASSLDAGPREQYF. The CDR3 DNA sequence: TGTGCCAGCAGCTTAGACGCAGGGCCTCGTGAGCAGTACTTC.

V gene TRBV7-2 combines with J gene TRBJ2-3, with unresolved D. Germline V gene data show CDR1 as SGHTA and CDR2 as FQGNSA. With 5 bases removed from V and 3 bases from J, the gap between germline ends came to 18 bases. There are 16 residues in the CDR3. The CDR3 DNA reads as TGTGCCAGCAGCCTCCACGGGCCCCCCGATACAGATACGCAGTATTTT. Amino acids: CASSLHGPPDTDTQYF.